Detailed here is one T cell receptor beta chain. The data originate from a study of shared clonotypes between healthy human individuals. The overall study: Per donor, CD8 memory used one plate, CD8 naive used two, CD4 memory used three and CD4 naive used three.

Naive CD8 cells were CD45RO-negative, positively selected for CCR7, excluding terminally differentiated effector memory CD45RA+ cells. It was around 220 ng DNA, around 32,000 T cell genomes, that sorted-subset replicate PCRs used. The assay was immunoSEQ multiplex PCR, and TCRdb's table has in-frame clones only and misses some. The data show about 870,000 clones, around 93% seen once. This CDR3 has 15 residues. Looked up from germline, CDR1 is SGHDN and CDR2 is FVKESK. V lost 4 bases, J lost 2 bases, and 6 bases stayed unmatched. The clonotype originates from a man younger than 45 in good health. The sequencing sample was made of naive CD8+ T cells sorted from blood. The chain has TRBV14 and TRBJ1-1, with 8 bases that match TRBD1. The CDR3 nucleotides are TGTGCCAGCAGCCGCGAGACAGGGGCCAACACTGAAGCTTTCTTT. Its translation is CASSRETGANTEAFF.